This TCR beta chain was sequenced in a study of shared clonotypes between healthy human individuals. Study conclusions and caveats: Relative to memory subsets, naive subsets generally showed larger estimated richness. Deeper or shallower sequencing was expected to change how clonotypes are shared among donors.

Trimming left V 5 bases short and J 1 base short, with 11 bases between. This CDR3 contains 14 residues. Germline V CDR1 and CDR2: SNHLY, FYNNEI. Profiled with immunoSEQ multiplex PCR; TCRdb holds only in-frame clones, not every one. The table shows about 980,000 clones, with around 80% occurring only once. About this clone itself: Its matching antigen is unknown.

The rearrangement links TRBV2 to TRBJ1-1, with D hard to call. This clonotype was sampled from a young man in good health. The sequenced sample was memory CD4+ T cells sorted from blood. Described subset: CD45RA-negative fraction. CDR3 nucleotide sequence: TGTGCCAGCAGTCAACTATCAAGGAACACTGAAGCTTTCTTT. Translated, it gives CASSQLSRNTEAFF.